Here is one T cell receptor (beta chain) with its context. Its antigen is still unknown. These data originate in a study of lymphopenia after photon versus proton radiotherapy. Study results and limitations: Oligoclonal CD8+ Temra expansion after nadir drove photon patients' diversity drop.

The CDR3 is 14 amino acids. CDR1 is SGHNT and CDR2 is YYREEE in the germline V gene (reference sequence). The V and J ends lost 0 bases and 0 bases respectively, with 7 bases between them. TCRdb keeps only in-frame clones here, not all; method: immunoSEQ multiplex PCR. The sample yields more than 10,000 clones, about 88% seen once. This material consisted of peripheral blood, taken from a patient treated with photon-based radiotherapy. The receptor comes from a man aged 55-75 years with pancreatic cancer. This chain joins TRBV5-4 and TRBJ2-7; D is ambiguous. The CDR3 nucleotides are TGTGCCAGCAGCTTGGCGGTCGTCTCCTACGAGCAGTACTTC. Its translation: CASSLAVVSYEQYF.